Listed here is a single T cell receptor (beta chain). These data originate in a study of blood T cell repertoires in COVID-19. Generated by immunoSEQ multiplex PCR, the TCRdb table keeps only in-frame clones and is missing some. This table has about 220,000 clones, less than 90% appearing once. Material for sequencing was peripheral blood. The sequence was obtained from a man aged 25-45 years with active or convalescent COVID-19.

CDR3 nucleotides: TGTGCCATCAGTGAGTCTACAGGATTAGAAGCTTTCTTT. Encoded protein: CAISESTGLEAFF. The chain joins TRBV10-3 to TRBJ1-1, with a tentative D call TRBD1 (5 bases). This CDR3 comprises 13 residues. CDR1 ENHRY and CDR2 SYGVKD come from the germline V gene. V lost 0 bases and J lost 8, with 10 bases in between.